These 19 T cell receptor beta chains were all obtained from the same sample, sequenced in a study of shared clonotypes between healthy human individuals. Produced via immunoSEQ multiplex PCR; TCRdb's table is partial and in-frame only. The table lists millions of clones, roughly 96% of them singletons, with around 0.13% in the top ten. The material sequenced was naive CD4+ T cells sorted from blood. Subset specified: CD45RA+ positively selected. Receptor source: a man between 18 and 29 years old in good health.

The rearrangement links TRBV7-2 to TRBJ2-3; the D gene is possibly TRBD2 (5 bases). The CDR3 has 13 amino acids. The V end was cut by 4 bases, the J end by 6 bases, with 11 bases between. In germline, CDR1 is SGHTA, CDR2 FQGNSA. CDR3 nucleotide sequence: TGTGCCAGCAGCTCACCCCCGGGGGATACGCAGTATTTT. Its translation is CASSSPPGDTQYF.

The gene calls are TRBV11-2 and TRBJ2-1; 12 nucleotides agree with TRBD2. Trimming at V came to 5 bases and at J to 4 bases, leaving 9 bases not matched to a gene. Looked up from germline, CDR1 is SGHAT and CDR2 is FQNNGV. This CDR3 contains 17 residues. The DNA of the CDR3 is TGTGCCAGCAGCGCCAGACTAGCGGGGGAGCCTTACAATGAGCAGTTCTTC. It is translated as CASSARLAGEPYNEQFF.

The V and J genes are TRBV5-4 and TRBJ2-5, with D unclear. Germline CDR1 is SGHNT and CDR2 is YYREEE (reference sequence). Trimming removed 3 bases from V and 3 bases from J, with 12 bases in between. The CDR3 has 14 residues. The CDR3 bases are TGTGCCAGCAGCTCTGACCCCCTAGAAGAGACCCAGTACTTC. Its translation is CASSSDPLEETQYF.

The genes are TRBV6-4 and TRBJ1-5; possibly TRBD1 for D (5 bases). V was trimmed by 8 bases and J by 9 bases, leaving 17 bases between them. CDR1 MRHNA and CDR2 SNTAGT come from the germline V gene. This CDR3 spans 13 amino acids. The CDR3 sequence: CASFDSGDRPQHF. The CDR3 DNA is TGTGCCAGCTTTGACAGCGGGGATCGGCCCCAGCATTTT.

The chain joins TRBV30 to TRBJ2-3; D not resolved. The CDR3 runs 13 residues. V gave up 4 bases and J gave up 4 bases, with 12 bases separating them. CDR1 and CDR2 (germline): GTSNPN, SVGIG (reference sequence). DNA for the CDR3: TGTGCCTGGAATTCTGCCCTCTCAGATACGCAGTATTTT. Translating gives CAWNSALSDTQYF.

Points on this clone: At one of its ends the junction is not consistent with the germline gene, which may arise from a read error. The CDR3 here is CASGFRQGRYGYTF. The CDR3, as DNA: TGTGCCAGCGGCTTTCGTCAGGGGAGATATGGCTACACCTTC. This chain links TRBV7-2 with TRBJ1-2, with D possibly being TRBD1 (6 bases). This CDR3 has 14 residues. Germline-derived CDR1 and CDR2 are SGHTA and FQGNSA.

The CDR3 region is CASSVRNLSGIGTDTQYF. CDR3 nucleotide sequence: TGTGCCAGCAGCGTTAGGAATTTGAGCGGGATTGGCACAGATACGCAGTATTTT. The genes are TRBV7-6 and TRBJ2-3; 7 bases match TRBD2. This CDR3 comprises 18 residues. Germline V gene data show CDR1 as SGHVS and CDR2 as FNYEAQ. Losses at the gene ends were 5 bases for V and 1 base for J; bases not matched to a gene: 15.

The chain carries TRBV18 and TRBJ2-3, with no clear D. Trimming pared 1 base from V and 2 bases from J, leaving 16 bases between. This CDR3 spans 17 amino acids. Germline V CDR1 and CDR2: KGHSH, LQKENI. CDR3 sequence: CASSPLLLAGLTDTQYF. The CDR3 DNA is TGTGCCAGCTCACCACTCCTCCTGGCCGGCCTCACAGATACGCAGTATTTT.

The CDR3, as DNA: TGTGCCAGCAGTCGAACAGGGGGCGAGGGTACCCAGTACTTC. Its translation: CASSRTGGEGTQYF. This chain uses TRBV7-9 with TRBJ2-5; 9 nucleotides align to TRBD1. The J segment lost 8 bases and the V segment lost 6 bases, leaving 10 bases of the junction unmatched. The CDR3 totals 14 residues. Germline loops: CDR1 SEHNR, CDR2 FQNEAQ (reference sequence).

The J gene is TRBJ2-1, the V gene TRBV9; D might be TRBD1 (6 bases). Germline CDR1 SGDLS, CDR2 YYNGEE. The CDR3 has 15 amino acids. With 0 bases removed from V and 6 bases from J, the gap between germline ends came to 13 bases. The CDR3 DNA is TGTGCCAGCAGCGTAGCTGTAACAGGGTTCAATGAGCAGTTCTTC. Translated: CASSVAVTGFNEQFF. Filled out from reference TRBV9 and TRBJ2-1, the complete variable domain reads DSGVTQTPKHLITATGQRVTLRCSPRSGDLSVYWYQQSLDQGLQFLIQYYNGEERAKGNILERFSAQQFPDLHSELNLSSLELGDSALYFCASSVAVTGFNEQFFGPGTRLTVL.

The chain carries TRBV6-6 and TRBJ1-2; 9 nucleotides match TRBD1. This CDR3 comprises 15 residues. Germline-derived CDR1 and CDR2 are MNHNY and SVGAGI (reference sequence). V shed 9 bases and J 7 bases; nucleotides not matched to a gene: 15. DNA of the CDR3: TGTGCCAGTAGGGGATCCGGGACAGGGCCGGTTGGCTACACCTTC. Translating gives CASRGSGTGPVGYTF.

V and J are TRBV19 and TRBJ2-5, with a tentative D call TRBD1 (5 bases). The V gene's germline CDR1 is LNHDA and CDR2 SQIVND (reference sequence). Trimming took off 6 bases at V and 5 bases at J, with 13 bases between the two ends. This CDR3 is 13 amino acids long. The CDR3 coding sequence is TGTGCCAGTAGGGATTCAGGGATGGAGACCCAGTACTTC. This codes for CASRDSGMETQYF.

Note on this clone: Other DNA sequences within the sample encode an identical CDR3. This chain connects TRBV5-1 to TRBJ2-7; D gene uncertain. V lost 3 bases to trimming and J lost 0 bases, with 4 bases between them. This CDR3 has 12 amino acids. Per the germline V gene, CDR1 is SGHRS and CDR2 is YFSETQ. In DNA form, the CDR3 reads TGCGCCAGCAGCTCCTCCTCCTACGAGCAGTACTTC. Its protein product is CASSSSSYEQYF.

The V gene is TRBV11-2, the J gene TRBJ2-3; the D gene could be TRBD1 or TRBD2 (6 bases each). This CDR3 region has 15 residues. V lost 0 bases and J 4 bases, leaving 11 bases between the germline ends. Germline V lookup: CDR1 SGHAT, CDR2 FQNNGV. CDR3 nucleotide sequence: TGTGCCAGCAGCTTAGATGGGGGGCGGGCAGATACGCAGTATTTT. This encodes CASSLDGGRADTQYF.

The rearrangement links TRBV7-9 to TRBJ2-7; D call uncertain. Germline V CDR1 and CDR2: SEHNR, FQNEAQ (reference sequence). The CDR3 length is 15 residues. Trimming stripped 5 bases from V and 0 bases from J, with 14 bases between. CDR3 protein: CASSPRDGTSYEQYF. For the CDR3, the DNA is TGTGCCAGCAGCCCACGAGACGGAACCTCCTACGAGCAGTACTTC.

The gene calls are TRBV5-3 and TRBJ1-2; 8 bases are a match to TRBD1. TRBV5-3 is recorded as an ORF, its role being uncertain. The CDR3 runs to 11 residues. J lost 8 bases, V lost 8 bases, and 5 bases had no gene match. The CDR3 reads CARSGGRGYTF. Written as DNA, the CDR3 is TGTGCCAGGTCAGGGGGCCGGGGCTACACCTTC.

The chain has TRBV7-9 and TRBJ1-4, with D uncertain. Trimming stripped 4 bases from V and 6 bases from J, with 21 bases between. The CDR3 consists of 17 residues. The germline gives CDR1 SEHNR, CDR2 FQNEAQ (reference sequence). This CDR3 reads CASSSPTTDPEDEKLFF. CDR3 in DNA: TGTGCCAGCAGCTCACCTACCACCGACCCGGAGGATGAAAAACTGTTTTTT.

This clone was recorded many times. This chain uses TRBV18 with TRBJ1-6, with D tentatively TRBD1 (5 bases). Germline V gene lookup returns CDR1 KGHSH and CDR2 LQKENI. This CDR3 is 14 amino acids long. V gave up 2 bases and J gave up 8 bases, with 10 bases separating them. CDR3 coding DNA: TGTGCCAGCTCACCAAGGGACTTGTATTCACCCCTCCACTTT. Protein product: CASSPRDLYSPLHF. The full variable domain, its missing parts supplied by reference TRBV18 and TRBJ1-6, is NAGVMQNPRHLVRRRGQEARLRCSPMKGHSHVYWYRQLPEEGLKFMVYLQKENIIDESGMPKERFSAEFPKEGPSILRIQQVVRGDSAAYFCASSPRDLYSPLHFGNGTRLTVT.

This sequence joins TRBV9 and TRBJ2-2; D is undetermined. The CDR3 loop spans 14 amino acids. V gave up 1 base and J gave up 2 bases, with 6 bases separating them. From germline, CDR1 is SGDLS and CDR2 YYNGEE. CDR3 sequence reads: CASSVNFNTGELFF. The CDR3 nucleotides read TGTGCCAGCAGCGTAAACTTTAACACCGGGGAGCTGTTTTTT.